This TCR gamma chain stems from a study of γδ T cells in repeated Plasmodium falciparum infection. The overall study: Age- and gender-matched Australian children served as comparison for malaria-exposed Malian children.

TCRdb processed the multiplex PCR reads again with the CATT caller. The table records roughly 13,000 gamma-chain clones, 1.5% to 2% of them present only once. Of note for this clone: This is likely an artifact of a read error, given a far larger clone one base away. Other DNA sequences of this sample code for an identical CDR3.

Sequencing used gamma-delta T cells from blood. This TCR was sampled from a pool of human donors (malaria-infected and uninfected, not separated).

In DNA, the CDR3 is TGTGCCTTGTGGGAGGTGCGGAGGGCCCTCCGGGGGTTGGGCAAAAAAATCAAGGTATTT. It translates to CALWEVRRALRGLGKKIKVF. The chain joins TRGV9 to TRGJP. In the absence of a J gene in TCRdb, the DNA was matched to germline to assign it here. The CDR3 runs to 20 residues. Germline CDR1 is GITISATS and CDR2 is ISYDGTV (reference sequence). J was trimmed by 9 bases and V by 0 bases; bases with no gene match: 17.